This T cell receptor (beta chain) comes out of a study of T cell responses to AZD1222 COVID-19 vaccine. Study-level background: Pooling covered second doses at about 4 or about 12 weeks. Study conclusions and caveats: Samples come after the peak T cell response, not at day 14. Spike-wide vaccine-associated CD4 TCRs dominated at 160-218 and 743-854. Reportedly, nearly half of unique spike TCRs recognized epitopes outside B.1.351/B.1.1.7 mutations.

Assay: immunoSEQ multiplex PCR; the TCRdb copy retains only in-frame clones and omits some. The table has some 120,000 clones, about 82% seen once. The CDR3 is made up of 15 amino acids. Germline V gene lookup returns CDR1 MDHEN and CDR2 SYDVKM. V was clipped by 0 bases and J by 2 bases; unmatched bases: 0. On this clone: Its antigen is undetermined.

J is TRBJ1-5 and V is TRBV28; 8 bases agree with TRBD1. The origin of this receptor is an adult in good health. The specimen was peripheral blood, collected on day 0 of AZD1222 vaccination. The CDR3 DNA reads as TGTGCCAGCAGTTTATGGGACAGGGGCAATCAGCCCCAGCATTTT. Translating gives CASSLWDRGNQPQHF. Variable domain in full (rest from reference TRBV28 and TRBJ1-5): DVKVTQSSRYLVKRTGEKVFLECVQDMDHENMFWYRQDPGLGLRLIYFSYDVKMKEKGDIPEGYSVSREKKERFSLILESASTNQTSMYLCASSLWDRGNQPQHFGDGTRLSIL.